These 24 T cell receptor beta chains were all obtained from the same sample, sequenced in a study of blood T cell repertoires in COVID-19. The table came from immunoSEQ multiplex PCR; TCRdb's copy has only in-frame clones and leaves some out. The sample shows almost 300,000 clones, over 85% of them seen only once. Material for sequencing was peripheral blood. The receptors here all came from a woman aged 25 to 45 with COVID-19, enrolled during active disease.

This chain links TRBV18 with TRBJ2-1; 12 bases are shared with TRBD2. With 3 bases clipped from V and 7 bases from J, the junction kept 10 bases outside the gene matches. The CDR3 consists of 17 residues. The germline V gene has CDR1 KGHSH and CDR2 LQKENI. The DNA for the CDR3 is TGTGCCAGCTCACCGAGAATCCCTAGCGGGGGGGCAAATGAGCAGTTCTTC. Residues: CASSPRIPSGGANEQFF.

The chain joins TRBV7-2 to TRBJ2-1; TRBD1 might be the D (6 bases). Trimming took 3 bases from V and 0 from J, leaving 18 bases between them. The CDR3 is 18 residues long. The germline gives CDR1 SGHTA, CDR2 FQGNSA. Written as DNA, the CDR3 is TGTGCCAGCAGCTTCGCTTTGAGGGGACACCGCTCCTACAATGAGCAGTTCTTC. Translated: CASSFALRGHRSYNEQFF.

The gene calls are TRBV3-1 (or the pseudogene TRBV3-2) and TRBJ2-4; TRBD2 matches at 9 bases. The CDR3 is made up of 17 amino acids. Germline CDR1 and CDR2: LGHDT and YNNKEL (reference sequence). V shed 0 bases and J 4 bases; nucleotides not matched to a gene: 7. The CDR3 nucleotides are TGTGCCAGCAGCCAAGAACCCAGCGGGGGGAAGAAAAACATTCAGTACTTC. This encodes CASSQEPSGGKKNIQYF.

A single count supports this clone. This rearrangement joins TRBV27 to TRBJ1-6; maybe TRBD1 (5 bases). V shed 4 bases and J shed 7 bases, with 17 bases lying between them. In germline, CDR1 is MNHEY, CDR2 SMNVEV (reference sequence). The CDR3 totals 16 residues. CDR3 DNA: TGTGCCAGCAGTTCCCCCTGGCAGGGTCTCAATTCACCCCTCCACTTT. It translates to CASSSPWQGLNSPLHF.

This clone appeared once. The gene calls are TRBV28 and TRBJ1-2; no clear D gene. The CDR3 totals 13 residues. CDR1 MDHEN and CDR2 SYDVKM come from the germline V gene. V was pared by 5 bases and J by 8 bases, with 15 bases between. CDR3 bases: TGTGCCAGCAGTATCGCGTCAGGCGACGGCTACACCTTC. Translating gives CASSIASGDGYTF.

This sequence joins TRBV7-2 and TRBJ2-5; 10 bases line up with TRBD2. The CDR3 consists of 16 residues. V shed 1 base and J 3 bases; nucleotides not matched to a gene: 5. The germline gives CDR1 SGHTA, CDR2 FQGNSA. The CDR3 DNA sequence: TGTGCCAGCAGCTTAGGCGCTAGCGGGGGTAAAGAGACCCAGTACTTC. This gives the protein CASSLGASGGKETQYF.

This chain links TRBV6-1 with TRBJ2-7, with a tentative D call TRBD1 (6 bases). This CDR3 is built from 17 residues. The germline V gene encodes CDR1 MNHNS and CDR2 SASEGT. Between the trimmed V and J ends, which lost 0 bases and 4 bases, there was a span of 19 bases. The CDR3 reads CASSEASSGTSPYEQYF. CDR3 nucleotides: TGTGCCAGCAGTGAAGCATCCTCCGGGACAAGTCCATACGAGCAGTACTTC.

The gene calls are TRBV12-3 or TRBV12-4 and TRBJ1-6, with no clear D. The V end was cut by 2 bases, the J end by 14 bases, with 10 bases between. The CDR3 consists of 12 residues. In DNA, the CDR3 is TGTGCCAGCAGTTTATTGCGTCGGGCCCTCCACTTT. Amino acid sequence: CASSLLRRALHF.

The DNA for the CDR3 is TGCAGTGCCCCGGACAGTTTTGAAGCTTTCTTT. This gives the protein CSAPDSFEAFF. The chain has TRBV20-1 and TRBJ1-1; a weak D match, TRBD1 (6 bases). Germline CDR1 and CDR2: DFQATT and SNEGSKA (reference sequence). The CDR3 has 11 amino acids. V was pared by 6 bases and J by 7 bases, with 12 bases between.

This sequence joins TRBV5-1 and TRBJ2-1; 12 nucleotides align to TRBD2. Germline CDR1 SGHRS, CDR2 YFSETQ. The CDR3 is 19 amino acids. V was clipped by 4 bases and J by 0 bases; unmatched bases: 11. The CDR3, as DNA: TGCGCCAGCAGCCACTCAGCTCTAGCGGGGGGGAGCTCCTACAATGAGCAGTTCTTC. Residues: CASSHSALAGGSSYNEQFF.

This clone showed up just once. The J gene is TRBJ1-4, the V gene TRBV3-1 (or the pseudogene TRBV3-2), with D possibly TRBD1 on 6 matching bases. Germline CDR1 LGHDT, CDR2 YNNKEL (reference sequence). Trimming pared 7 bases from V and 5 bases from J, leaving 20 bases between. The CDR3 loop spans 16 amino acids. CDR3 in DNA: TGTGCCAGCAAGCCGGCTTGGACAGCCGAGAATGAAAAACTGTTTTTT. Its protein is CASKPAWTAENEKLFF.

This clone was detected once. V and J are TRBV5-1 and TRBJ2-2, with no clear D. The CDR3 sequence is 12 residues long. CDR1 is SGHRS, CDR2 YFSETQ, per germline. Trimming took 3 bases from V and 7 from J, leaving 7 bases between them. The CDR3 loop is CASSWPDGELFF. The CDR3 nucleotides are TGCGCCAGCAGCTGGCCTGACGGGGAGCTGTTTTTT.

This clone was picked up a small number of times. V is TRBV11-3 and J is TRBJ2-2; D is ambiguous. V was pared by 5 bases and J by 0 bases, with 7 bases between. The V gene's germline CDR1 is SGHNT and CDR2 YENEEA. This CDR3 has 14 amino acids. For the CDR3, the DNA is TGTGCCAGCAGCCCACTACCGAACACCGGGGAGCTGTTTTTT. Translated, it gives CASSPLPNTGELFF.

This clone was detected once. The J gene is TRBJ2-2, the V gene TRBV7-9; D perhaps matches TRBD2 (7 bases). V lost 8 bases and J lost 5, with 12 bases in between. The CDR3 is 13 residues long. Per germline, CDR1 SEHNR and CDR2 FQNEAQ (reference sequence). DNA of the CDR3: TGTGCCAGCGGGGGGGCGTTTACCGGGGAGCTGTTTTTT. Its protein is CASGGAFTGELFF. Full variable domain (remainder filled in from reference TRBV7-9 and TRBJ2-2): DTGVSQNPRHKITKRGQNVTFRCDPISEHNRLYWYRQTLGQGPEFLTYFQNEAQLEKSRLLSDRFSAERPKGSFSTLEIQRTEQGDSAMYLCASGGAFTGELFFGEGSRLTVL.

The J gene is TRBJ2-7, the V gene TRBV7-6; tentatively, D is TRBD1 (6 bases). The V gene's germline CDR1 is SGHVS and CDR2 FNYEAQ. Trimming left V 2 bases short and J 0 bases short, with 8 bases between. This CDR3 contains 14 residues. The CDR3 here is CASSLMDSSYEQYF. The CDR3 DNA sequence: TGTGCCAGCAGCTTAATGGACAGCTCCTACGAGCAGTACTTC.

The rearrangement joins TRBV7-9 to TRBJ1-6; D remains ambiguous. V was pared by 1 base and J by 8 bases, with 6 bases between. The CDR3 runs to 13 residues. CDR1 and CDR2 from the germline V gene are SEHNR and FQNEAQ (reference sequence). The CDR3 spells CASSLVSDSPLHF. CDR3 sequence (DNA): TGTGCCAGCAGCTTAGTGAGCGATTCACCCCTCCACTTT.

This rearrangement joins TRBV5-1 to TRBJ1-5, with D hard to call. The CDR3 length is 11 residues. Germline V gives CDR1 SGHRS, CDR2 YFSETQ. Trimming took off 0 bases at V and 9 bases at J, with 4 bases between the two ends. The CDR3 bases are TGCGCCAGCAGCTTGGAGCGGCCCCAGCATTTT. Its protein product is CASSLERPQHF.

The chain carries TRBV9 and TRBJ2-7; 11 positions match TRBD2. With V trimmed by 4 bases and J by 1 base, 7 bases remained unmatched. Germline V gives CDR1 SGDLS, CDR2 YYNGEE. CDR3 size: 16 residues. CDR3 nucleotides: TGTGCCAGCAGCACGCGTTCTAGCGGGGGGTCCTACGAGCAGTACTTC. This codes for CASSTRSSGGSYEQYF.

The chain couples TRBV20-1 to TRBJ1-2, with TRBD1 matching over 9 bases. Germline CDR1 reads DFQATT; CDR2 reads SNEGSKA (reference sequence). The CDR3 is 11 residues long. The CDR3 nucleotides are TGCAAGACAGGGGGATCCTATGGCTACACCTTC. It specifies CKTGGSYGYTF.

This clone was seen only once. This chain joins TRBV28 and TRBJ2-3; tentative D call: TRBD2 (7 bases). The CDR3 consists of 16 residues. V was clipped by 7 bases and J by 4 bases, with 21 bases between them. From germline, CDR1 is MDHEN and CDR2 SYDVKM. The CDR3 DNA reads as TGTGCCAGCACCCCCCCATGGGGGGGGCTCTCAGATACGCAGTATTTT. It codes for CASTPPWGGLSDTQYF.

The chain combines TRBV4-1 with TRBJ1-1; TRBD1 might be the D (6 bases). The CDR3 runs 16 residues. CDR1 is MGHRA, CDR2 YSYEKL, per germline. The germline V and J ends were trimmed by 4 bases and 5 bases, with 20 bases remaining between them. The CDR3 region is CASSPSGGALGTEAFF. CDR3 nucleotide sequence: TGCGCCAGCAGCCCCAGTGGGGGGGCTCTTGGGACTGAAGCTTTCTTT.

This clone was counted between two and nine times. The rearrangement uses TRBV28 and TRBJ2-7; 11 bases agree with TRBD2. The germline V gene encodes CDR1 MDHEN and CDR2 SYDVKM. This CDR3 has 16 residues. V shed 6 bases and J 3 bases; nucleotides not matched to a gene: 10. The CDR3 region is CASSGSVAGGLYEQYF. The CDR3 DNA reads TGTGCCAGCAGCGGATCCGTAGCGGGGGGGCTCTACGAGCAGTACTTC.

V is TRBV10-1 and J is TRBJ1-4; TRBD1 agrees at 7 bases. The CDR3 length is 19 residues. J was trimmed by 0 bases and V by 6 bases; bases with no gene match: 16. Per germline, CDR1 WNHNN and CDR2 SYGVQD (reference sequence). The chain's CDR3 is CASRDREGAGPSTNEKLFF. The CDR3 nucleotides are TGCGCCAGCAGGGATCGTGAGGGGGCGGGACCTTCAACTAATGAAAAACTGTTTTTT.

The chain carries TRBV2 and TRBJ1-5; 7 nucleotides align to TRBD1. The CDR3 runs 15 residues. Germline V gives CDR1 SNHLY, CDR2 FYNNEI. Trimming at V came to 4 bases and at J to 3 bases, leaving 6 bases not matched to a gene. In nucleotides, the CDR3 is TGTGCCAGCAGTGGGCCCGGGACAGACAATCAGCCCCAGCATTTT. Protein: CASSGPGTDNQPQHF.